This T cell receptor (beta chain) originates from a study of control samples from healthy donors and cancer patients. Only in-frame clones appear in the TCRdb table, and some are missing; sequencing was by immunoSEQ multiplex PCR. The table records 120,000 or so clones, almost 95% of them present only once. Sequences were obtained from PBMCs. The clonotype originates from a man at least 80 years old with head and neck cancer.

CDR3 DNA sequence: TGCGCCAGCAGCCAAGAAGGTTTCGGCAGGGGGTATGAAGCTTTCTTT. Its translation: CASSQEGFGRGYEAFF. The genes are TRBV4-1 and TRBJ1-1, with 7 bases aligning to TRBD1. The V gene's germline CDR1 is MGHRA and CDR2 YSYEKL. V lost 0 bases to trimming and J lost 7 bases; unmatched junction nucleotides: 11. The length of the CDR3 is 16 residues.